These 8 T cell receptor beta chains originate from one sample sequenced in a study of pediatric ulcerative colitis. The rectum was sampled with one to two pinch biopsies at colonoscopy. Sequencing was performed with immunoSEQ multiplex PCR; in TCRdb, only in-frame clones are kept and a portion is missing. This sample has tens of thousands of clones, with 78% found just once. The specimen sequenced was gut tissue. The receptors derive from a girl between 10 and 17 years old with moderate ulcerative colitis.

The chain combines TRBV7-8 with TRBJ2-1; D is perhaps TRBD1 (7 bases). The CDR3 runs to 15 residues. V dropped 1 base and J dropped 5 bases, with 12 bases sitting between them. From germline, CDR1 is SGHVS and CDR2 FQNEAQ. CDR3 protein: CASSLEAGGHNEQFF. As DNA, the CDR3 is TGTGCCAGCAGCTTAGAGGCAGGGGGGCACAATGAGCAGTTCTTC.

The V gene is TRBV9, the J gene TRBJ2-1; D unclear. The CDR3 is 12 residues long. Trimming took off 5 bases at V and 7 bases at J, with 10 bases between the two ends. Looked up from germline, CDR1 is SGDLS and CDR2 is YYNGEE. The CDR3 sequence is CASSQTPNEQFF. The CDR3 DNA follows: TGTGCCAGCAGTCAAACCCCGAATGAGCAGTTCTTC.

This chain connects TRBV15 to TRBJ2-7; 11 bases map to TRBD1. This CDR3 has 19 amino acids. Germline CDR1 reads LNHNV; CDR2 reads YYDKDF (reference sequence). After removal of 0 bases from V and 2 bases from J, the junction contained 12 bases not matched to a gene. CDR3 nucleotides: TGTGCCACCAGCAGAGATAACGATCTGGGGACAGGGGGACCCTACGAGCAGTACTTC. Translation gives CATSRDNDLGTGGPYEQYF.

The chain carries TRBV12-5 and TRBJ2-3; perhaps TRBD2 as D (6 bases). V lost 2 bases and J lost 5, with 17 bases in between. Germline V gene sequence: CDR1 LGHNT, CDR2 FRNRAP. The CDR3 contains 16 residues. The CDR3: CASGLLTGWRVDTQYF. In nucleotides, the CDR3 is TGTGCTAGTGGTTTGCTGACTGGGTGGAGGGTAGATACGCAGTATTTT. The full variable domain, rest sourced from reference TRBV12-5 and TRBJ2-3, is DARVTQTPRHKVTEMGQEVTMRCQPILGHNTVFWYRQTMMQGLELLAYFRNRAPLDDSGMPKDRFSAEMPDATLATLKIQPSEPRDSAVYFCASGLLTGWRVDTQYFGPGTRLTVL.

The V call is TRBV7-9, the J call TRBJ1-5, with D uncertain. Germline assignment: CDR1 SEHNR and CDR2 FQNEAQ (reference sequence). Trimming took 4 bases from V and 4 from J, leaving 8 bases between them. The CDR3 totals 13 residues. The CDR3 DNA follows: TGTGCCAGCAGCTCCTCGCAAAATCAGCCCCAGCATTTT. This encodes CASSSSQNQPQHF.

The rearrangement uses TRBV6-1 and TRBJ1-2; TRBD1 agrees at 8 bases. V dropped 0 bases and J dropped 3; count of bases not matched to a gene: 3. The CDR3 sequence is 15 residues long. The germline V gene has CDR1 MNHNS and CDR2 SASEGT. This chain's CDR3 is CASSEAGQADYGYTF. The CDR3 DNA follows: TGTGCCAGCAGTGAAGCGGGACAGGCTGACTATGGCTACACCTTC.

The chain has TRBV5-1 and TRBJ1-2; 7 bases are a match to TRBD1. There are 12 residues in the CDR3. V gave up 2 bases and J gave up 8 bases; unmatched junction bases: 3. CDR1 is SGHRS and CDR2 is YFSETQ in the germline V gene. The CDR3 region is CASSFQGGGYTF. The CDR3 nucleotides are TGCGCCAGCAGCTTTCAGGGGGGCGGCTACACCTTC.

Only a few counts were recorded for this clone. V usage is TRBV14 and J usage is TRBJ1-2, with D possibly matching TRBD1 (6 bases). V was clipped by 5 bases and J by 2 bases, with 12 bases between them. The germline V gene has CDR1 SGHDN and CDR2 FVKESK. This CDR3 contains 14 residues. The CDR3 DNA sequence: TGTGCCAGCAGCTCCCGAGGGGGAAACTATGGCTACACCTTC. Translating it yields CASSSRGGNYGYTF.